A selection of T cell receptor beta chains follows, all from one sample in a study of tumor-infiltrating lymphocytes in primary liver carcinoma. TCRdb processed the multiplex PCR reads anew with MiXCR; each CDR3 protein has one entry. This table has roughly 120,000 distinct CDR3 sequences, under 65% appearing once. The source material was liver tumor tissue from sampling region 3. Source of these receptors: a woman aged 55-75 years with primary liver carcinoma and hepatitis B virus infection. CDR3s include the opening cysteine and the closing phenylalanine or tryptophan. Each record gives: V gene, J gene, clone size, D gene, CDR3 DNA, CDR3 protein. A D gene is named only where the DNA matches it firmly. Expanded clones are given a class, and other clones once, few, many or no size at all.

TRBV10-3	TRBJ2-3	many	TRBD2	TGTGCCATCACCCCTAGCGGGACCTCAGATACGCAGTATTTT	CAITPSGTSDTQYF
TRBV5-1	TRBJ2-2	few	-	TGCGCCAGCAGCTTCGGTCGGCTAGCGTCCGGGGAGCTGTTTTTT	CASSFGRLASGELFF
TRBV11-2	TRBJ1-2	-	-	TGTGCCAATAGCTTAGAGCCTACTAATTATGGCTACACCTTC	CANSLEPTNYGYTF
TRBV11-2	TRBJ2-7	-	-	TGTGCCAGCGGCTTAATCGGGAGCTCCTACGAGCAGTACTTT	CASGLIGSSYEQYF
TRBV29-1	TRBJ1-2	many	TRBD1	TGCAGCGTTTACCCCTTAGACAGGGACTATGGCTACACCTTC	CSVYPLDRDYGYTF
TRBV10-2	TRBJ1-5	once	TRBD1	TGCGCCAGCAGTGCCAGGGACAGGGTAGGTCAGCCCCATCATTTT	CASSARDRVGQPHHF
TRBV11-2	TRBJ2-3	-	-	TGTGCCATCAGCTTCGGGCGGACCAACACAGATACGCAGTATTTT	CAISFGRTNTDTQYF
TRBV12-3/TRBV12-4	TRBJ2-1	once	TRBD2	TGTACCAGCTGCCCTAACCTAGCGGGAGGGCCCAATGAGCAGTTCTTC	CTSCPNLAGGPNEQFF
TRBV29-1	TRBJ2-1	-	TRBD1	TGCAGCGCCCCAACTGGGAACAGGGGGTCCTACAATGCGCAGTTCTTC	CSAPTGNRGSYNAQFF
TRBV11-3	TRBJ1-5	-	-	TGTGTCAGCAGCTTATGGAAGAGTGCGGGTCCCACAGATACGCAGCATTTT	CVSSLWKSAGPTDTQHF
TRBV6-1	TRBJ1-1	-	-	TGTGTCAGCTCTAGGGGGGACCTGGATGAAGCTTTCTTT	CVSSRGDLDEAFF
TRBV29-1	TRBJ1-2	many	TRBD1	TGCAGCGTTGCGCAGGGGGCAGAGGATGGCTACACCTTC	CSVAQGAEDGYTF
TRBV28	TRBJ2-1	-	-	TGTGTCAGCAGTATAACGACATCTGAGCAGTTCTTT	CVSSITTSEQFF
TRBV12-3/TRBV12-4	TRBJ2-7	many	-	TGTGCCAGCGGAAGCACTAGCTCCTACGAGCAGTACTTC	CASGSTSSYEQYF
TRBV11-1	TRBJ2-1	-	-	TGTGCCAGCAGGACTATCAATGAGCAGTTATTC	CASRTINEQLF
TRBV4-1	TRBJ2-7	many	-	TGCGCCAGCAGCCAAGAATGGAAGGAATCCTACGAGCAGTACTTC	CASSQEWKESYEQYF
TRBV11-2	TRBJ2-3	-	TRBD1	TGTGCCATCAGCTTAGGGGGCTGGCCGAAGGATACCCAGTATTTT	CAISLGGWPKDTQYF
TRBV7-8	TRBJ1-5	few	-	TGTGCCAGCACCAGAACGTCCAAAACTCCGCGGGATCAGCCCCAGCATTTT	CASTRTSKTPRDQPQHF
TRBV28	TRBJ1-3	-	-	TGTGCCAGCAGTAGGCCCCTCGGGACATATGGAAACACCATATATTTT	CASSRPLGTYGNTIYF
TRBV11-2	TRBJ2-1	-	-	TGCGCCAGCAGCTTACTAGCTGACCACAATGAGCAGTTCTTC	CASSLLADHNEQFF
TRBV6-5	TRBJ1-1	many	TRBD1	TGTGCCAGCAGTTACTCGGGACAGGGCACTGAAGCTTTCTTT	CASSYSGQGTEAFF
TRBV2	TRBJ2-5	-	TRBD1	TGTGCCAGCTCATCCCGGGACAGGGGACCAGAGACCCAGTACTTC	CASSSRDRGPETQYF
TRBV29-1	TRBJ2-5	-	-	TGCAGCGTTAAATATCAAGAGACCAAGTACTTC	CSVKYQETKYF
TRBV28	TRBJ1-5	-	-	TGTGCCAGCAGTTTATGGGGGGGCAATCAGCCCCAGCATTTT	CASSLWGGNQPQHF
TRBV28	TRBJ2-3	-	-	TGTGCCAGCAGTTTTATCTCGAGCGGAGTAGGGGATACGCAGTATTTT	CASSFISSGVGDTQYF
TRBV10-2	TRBJ2-2	-	TRBD1	TGCGCCAGCAGTGTGGGGACAGGGGTCACCGGGGATCTGTTTTTT	CASSVGTGVTGDLFF
TRBV29-1	TRBJ2-5	-	TRBD1	TGTAGCGCTGAAGGCCCGACAGGGTCCATTGGGACCCAGTACTTC	CSAEGPTGSIGTQYF
TRBV28	TRBJ1-5	-	-	TGTGCCGGCCGTATTTATAGCAAGCAGCCCCAGCATTTT	CAGRIYSKQPQHF
TRBV4-1	TRBJ2-7	-	-	TGCACCAGCAGCCAAGATTTGTTGGGCTATGAGCAGTACTTC	CTSSQDLLGYEQYF
TRBV11-2	TRBJ2-1	-	TRBD2	TGTTCCAGCAGCTGGGCGGGAGGGGGGTACAATGTCCAGTTCTTC	CSSSWAGGGYNVQFF
TRBV19	TRBJ2-2	-	-	TGTGCCAGTTGGTATGGAGGCGGGGAGCTGTTTTTT	CASWYGGGELFF
TRBV11-2	TRBJ2-5	-	-	TGTGCCAGCAGCTCCGGGTTTGGGGAGACTCAGTACTTC	CASSSGFGETQYF
TRBV11-2	TRBJ2-5	-	TRBD2	TGTGTCAGCAGCTCCCGGACTAGCGGTTGGGCACCGACCCAGTACTTC	CVSSSRTSGWAPTQYF
TRBV11-3	TRBJ2-5	-	-	TGTGCCAGCAGCTTAGAGTTGGAGACAAGGGGCCGGCAAGAGACCCAGTACTTC	CASSLELETRGRQETQYF
TRBV11-3	TRBJ2-1	-	-	TGTGCCAGCAGCTCCCGGGGGGCGCTGACTATGCGCAATGAGCAGTTCTTC	CASSSRGALTMRNEQFF
TRBV24-1	TRBJ2-1	-	-	TGTGCCACCAGTGATTGGAGGAGCTCCTACAATGAGCAGTTCTTC	CATSDWRSSYNEQFF
TRBV7-9	TRBJ2-7	-	-	TGTGCCAGCACCACAAGCTCCTACGAGCAGTACTTC	CASTTSSYEQYF
TRBV2	TRBJ2-7	-	TRBD2	TGTGCCCGCAGTGAATTGGTCAGACTAGCGGGAGCTTCCTACGAGCAGTACTTC	CARSELVRLAGASYEQYF
TRBV18	TRBJ2-1	few	-	TGTGCCAGCTCACCACCAGACAGCTGGGGTAATGAGCAGTTCTTC	CASSPPDSWGNEQFF
TRBV6-5	TRBJ2-7	-	TRBD2	TGTGCCAGCAGATATCGGACTAGCGGGACCTACGAGCAGTACTTC	CASRYRTSGTYEQYF
TRBV14	TRBJ2-2	-	TRBD1	TGTGCCAGCAGCCATGATACACCACACGAATTCCGGGACAGGGCCACTGGGGAGCTGTTTTTT	CASSHDTPHEFRDRATGELFF
TRBV10-3	TRBJ2-1	few	TRBD2	TGTGCCATCAGGGGACTAGCGGAGGGGAATGAGCAGTTCTTC	CAIRGLAEGNEQFF